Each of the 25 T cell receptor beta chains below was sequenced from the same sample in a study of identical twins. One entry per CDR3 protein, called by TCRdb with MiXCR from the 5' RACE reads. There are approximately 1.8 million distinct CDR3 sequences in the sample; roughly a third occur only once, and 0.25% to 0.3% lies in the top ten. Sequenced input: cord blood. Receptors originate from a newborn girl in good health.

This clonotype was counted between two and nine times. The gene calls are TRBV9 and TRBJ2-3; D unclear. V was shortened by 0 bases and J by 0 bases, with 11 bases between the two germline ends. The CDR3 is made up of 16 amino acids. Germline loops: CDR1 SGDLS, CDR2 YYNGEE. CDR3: CASSVVGGISTDTQYF. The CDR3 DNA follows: TGTGCCAGCAGCGTAGTAGGTGGGATTAGCACAGATACGCAGTATTTT. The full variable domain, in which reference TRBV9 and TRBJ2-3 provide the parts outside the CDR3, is DSGVTQTPKHLITATGQRVTLRCSPRSGDLSVYWYQQSLDQGLQFLIQYYNGEERAKGNILERFSAQQFPDLHSELNLSSLELGDSALYFCASSVVGGISTDTQYFGPGTRLTVL.

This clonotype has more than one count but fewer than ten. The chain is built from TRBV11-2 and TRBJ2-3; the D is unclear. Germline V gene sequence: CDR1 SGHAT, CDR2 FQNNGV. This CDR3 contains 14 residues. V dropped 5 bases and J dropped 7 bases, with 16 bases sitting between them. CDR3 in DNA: TGTGCCAGCAGCCCCCGCTGGCCCGGGTATACGCAGTATTTT. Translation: CASSPRWPGYTQYF.

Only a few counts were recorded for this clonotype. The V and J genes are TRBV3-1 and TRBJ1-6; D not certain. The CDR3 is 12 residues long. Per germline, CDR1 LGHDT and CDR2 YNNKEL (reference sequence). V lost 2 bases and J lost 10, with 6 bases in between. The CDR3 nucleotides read TGTGCCAGCAGCCAACAGTACTCACCCCTCCACTTT. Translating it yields CASSQQYSPLHF.

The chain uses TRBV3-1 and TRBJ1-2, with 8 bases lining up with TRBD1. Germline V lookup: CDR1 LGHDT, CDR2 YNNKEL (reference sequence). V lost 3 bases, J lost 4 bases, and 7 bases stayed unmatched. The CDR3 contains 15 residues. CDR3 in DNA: TGTGCCAGCAGCCAGATCCGGGACAGGAGCTATGGCTACACCTTC. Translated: CASSQIRDRSYGYTF.

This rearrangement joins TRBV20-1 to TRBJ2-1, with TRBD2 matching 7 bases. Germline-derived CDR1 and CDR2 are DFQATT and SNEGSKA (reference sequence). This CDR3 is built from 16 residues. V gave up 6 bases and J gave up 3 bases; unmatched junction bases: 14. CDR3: CSATWAGVLYYNEQFF. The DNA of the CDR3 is TGCAGTGCCACGTGGGCGGGAGTCTTATACTACAATGAGCAGTTCTTC.

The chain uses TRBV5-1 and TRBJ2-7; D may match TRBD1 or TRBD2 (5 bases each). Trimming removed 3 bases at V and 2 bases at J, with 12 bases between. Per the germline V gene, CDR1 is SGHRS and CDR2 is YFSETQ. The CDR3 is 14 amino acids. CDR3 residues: CASSSQAGAYEQYF. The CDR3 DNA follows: TGCGCCAGCAGCTCACAGGCGGGCGCCTACGAGCAGTACTTC.

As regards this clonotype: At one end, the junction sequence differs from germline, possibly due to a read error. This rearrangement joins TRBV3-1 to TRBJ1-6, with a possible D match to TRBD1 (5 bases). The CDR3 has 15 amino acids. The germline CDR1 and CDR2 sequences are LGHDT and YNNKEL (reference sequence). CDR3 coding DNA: TGTGCCAGCAGCCAAGGTGGCAGGGTAAATTCACCCCCCCACTTT. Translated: CASSQGGRVNSPPHF.

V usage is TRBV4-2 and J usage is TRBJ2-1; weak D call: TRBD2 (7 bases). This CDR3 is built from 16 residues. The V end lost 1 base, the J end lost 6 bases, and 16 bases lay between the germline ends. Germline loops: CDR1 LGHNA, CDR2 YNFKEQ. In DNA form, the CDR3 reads TGTGCCAGCAGCCAAGTCACGGGGGGCTCCGTCAATGAGCAGTTCTTC. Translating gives CASSQVTGGSVNEQFF.

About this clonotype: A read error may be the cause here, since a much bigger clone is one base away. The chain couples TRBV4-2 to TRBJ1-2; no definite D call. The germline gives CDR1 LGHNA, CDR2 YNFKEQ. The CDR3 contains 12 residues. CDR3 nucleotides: TGTGCCAGCGGCCAAGATTTCGGTGGCTACACCTTC. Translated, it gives CASGQDFGGYTF.

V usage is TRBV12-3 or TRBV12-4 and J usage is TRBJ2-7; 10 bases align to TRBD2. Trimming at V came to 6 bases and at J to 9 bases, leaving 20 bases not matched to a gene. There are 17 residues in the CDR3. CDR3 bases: TGTGCCAGCAGCCCTCCCTTAAGCGGGAGGGTATACAATGGGCAGTACTTC. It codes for CASSPPLSGRVYNGQYF.

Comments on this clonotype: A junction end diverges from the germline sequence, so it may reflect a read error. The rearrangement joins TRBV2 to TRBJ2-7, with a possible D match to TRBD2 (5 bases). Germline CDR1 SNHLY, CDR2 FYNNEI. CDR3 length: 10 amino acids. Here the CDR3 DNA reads TGTGCCAGCAGAGACTACGAGCGGTACTTC. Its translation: CASRDYERYF.

Here the CDR3 reads CASSLALAASSYNEQFF. The CDR3 region has the DNA TGTGCCAGCAGTTTAGCGTTAGCGGCAAGCTCCTACAATGAGCAGTTCTTC. V and J are TRBV12-3 or TRBV12-4 and TRBJ2-1; the D gene is possibly TRBD2 (6 bases). The CDR3 sequence is 17 residues long. Trimming pared 0 bases from V and 0 bases from J, leaving 12 bases between.

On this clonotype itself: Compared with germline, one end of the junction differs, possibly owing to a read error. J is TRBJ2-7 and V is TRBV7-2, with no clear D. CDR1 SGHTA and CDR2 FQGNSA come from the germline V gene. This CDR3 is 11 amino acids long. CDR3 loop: CASSLEGERYF. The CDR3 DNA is TGTGCCAGCAGCTTAGAGGGCGAGCGGTACTTC.

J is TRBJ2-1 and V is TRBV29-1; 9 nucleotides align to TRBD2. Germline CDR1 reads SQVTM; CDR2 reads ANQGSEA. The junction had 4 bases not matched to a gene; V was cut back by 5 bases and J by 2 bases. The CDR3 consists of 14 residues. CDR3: CSVRAGGAYNEQFF. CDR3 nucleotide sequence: TGCAGCGTTCGGGCGGGAGGGGCCTACAATGAGCAGTTCTTC.

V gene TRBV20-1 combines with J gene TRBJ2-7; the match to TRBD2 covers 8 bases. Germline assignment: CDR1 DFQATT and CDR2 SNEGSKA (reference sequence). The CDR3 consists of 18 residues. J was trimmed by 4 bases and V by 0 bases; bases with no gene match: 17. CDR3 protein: CSARESSGARLGRYEQYF. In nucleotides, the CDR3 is TGCAGTGCTAGAGAGAGTAGCGGGGCCCGTCTTGGCCGTTACGAGCAGTACTTC.

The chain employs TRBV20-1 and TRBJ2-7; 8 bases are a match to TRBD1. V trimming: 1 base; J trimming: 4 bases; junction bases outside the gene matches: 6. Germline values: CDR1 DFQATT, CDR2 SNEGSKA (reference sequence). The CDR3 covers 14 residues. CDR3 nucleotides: TGCAGTGCTAGAGGGGACAGGTATCAATACGAGCAGTACTTC. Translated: CSARGDRYQYEQYF.

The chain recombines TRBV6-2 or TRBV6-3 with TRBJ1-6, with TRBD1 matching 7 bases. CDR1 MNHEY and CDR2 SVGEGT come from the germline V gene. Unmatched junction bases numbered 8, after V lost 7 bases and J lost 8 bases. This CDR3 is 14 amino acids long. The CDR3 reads CASIQQGSDSPLHF. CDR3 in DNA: TGTGCCAGCATCCAACAGGGGTCAGATTCACCCCTCCACTTT.

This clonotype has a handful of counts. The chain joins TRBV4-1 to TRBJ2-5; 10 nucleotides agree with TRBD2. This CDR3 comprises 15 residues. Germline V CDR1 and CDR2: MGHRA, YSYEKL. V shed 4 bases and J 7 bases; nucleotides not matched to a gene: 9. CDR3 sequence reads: CASSPGLAELRTQYF. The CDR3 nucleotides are TGCGCCAGCAGCCCTGGACTAGCGGAGTTAAGGACCCAGTACTTC.

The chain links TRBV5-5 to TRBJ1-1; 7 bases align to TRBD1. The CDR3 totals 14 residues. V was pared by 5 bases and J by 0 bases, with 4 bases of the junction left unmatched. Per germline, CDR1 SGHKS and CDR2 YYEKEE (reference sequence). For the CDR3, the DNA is TGTGCCAGCAGGCGACAGGGCATGAACACTGAAGCTTTCTTT. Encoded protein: CASRRQGMNTEAFF.

Written as DNA, the CDR3 is TGTGCCAGCAGCACCGTGGGAGTAGCCAAAAACATTCAGTACTTC. Translated, it gives CASSTVGVAKNIQYF. The chain carries TRBV7-2 and TRBJ2-4, with D maybe TRBD2 (5 bases). The germline V gene encodes CDR1 SGHTA and CDR2 FQGNSA. The length of the CDR3 is 15 residues. Trimming removed 5 bases from V and 0 bases from J, with 11 bases in between.

The CDR3 coding sequence is TGTGCCAGCTCACCAAACAGGGGAAGACTCACTGAAGCTTTCTTT. Translation: CASSPNRGRLTEAFF. The genes are TRBV18 and TRBJ1-1; 7 bases fit TRBD1. V dropped 2 bases and J dropped 4; count of bases not matched to a gene: 7. In germline, CDR1 is KGHSH, CDR2 LQKENI. The CDR3 totals 15 residues.

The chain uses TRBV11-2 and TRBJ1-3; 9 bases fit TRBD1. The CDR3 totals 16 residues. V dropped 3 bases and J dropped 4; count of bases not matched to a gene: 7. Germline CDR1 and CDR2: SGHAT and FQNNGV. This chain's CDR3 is CASSFTTGGEGNTIYF. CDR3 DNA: TGTGCCAGCAGCTTTACCACAGGGGGCGAGGGAAACACCATATATTTT.

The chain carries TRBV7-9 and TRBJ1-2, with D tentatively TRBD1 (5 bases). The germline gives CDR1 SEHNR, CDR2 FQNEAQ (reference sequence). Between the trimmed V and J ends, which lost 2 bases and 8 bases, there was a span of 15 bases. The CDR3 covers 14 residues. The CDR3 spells CASSLSAGIGGYTF. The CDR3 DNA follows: TGTGCCAGCAGCTTATCGGCAGGGATAGGGGGCTACACCTTC.

CDR3 sequence (DNA): TGCAGTGCTAGGTGGGATGGGGACTATGGGGACACCTTC. Protein product: CSARWDGDYGDTF. V and J are TRBV20-1 and TRBJ1-2; weak D call: TRBD1 (5 bases). Trimming removed 3 bases at V and 12 bases at J, with 20 bases between. The CDR3 spans 13 residues. Germline-derived CDR1 and CDR2 are DFQATT and SNEGSKA (reference sequence).

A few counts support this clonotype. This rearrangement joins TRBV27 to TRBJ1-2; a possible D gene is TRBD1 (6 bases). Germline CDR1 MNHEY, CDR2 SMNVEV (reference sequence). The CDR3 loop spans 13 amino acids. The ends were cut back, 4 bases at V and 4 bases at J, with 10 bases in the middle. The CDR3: CASSSSDSYGYTF. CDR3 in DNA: TGTGCCAGCAGTTCCTCGGACAGCTATGGCTACACCTTC.